A selection of T cell receptor beta chains follows, all from one sample in a study of neurological immune-mediated disorders. Using its own MiXCR run on the 5' RACE reads, TCRdb lists one record per CDR3 protein. The sample includes around 52,000 distinct CDR3 sequences, 5.8% of them seen just once. Sequences were obtained from CD4+ T cells from blood. All receptors derive from a woman aged 18-29 years with multiple sclerosis. CDR3s include the opening cysteine and the closing phenylalanine or tryptophan. D genes are given only for firm matches. A clone size is listed for some rows: how often the clone was seen (once, few, many), or a class if it is expanded.

j_call	clone_size	d_call	v_call	cdr3_length	cdr3_aa	cdr3_nt
TRBJ1-6	many	.	TRBV9	12	CASSVADLPLHF	TGTGCCAGCAGCGTAGCCGACCTCCCCCTCCACTTT
TRBJ1-1	many	.	TRBV6-2/TRBV6-3	14	CASSDILVNTEAFF	TGTGCCAGCAGCGACATTCTGGTGAACACTGAAGCTTTCTTT
TRBJ2-1	many	.	TRBV5-1	14	CASSLADPYNEQFF	TGCGCCAGCAGCTTGGCGGACCCCTACAATGAGCAGTTCTTC
TRBJ2-1	many	TRBD2	TRBV14	19	CASSQLPGLAGMNYNEQFF	TGTGCCAGCAGCCAACTTCCGGGACTAGCGGGGATGAACTACAATGAGCAGTTCTTC
TRBJ2-7	.	.	TRBV7-3	15	CASSSSIGGFYEQYF	TGTGCCAGCAGCTCCTCTATAGGAGGATTTTACGAGCAGTACTTC
TRBJ1-1	many	TRBD1	TRBV28	18	CASSPIRPGTVQNTEAFF	TGTGCCAGCAGTCCAATCCGCCCCGGGACAGTCCAGAACACTGAAGCTTTCTTT
TRBJ2-7	many	.	TRBV6-5	14	CASSYLSAQGEQYF	TGTGCCAGCAGTTACCTGTCGGCCCAGGGCGAGCAGTACTTC
TRBJ1-1	few	.	TRBV10-2	15	CASSESGQQNTEAFF	TGCGCCAGCAGTGAGTCAGGACAGCAGAACACTGAAGCTTTCTTT
TRBJ1-4	many	TRBD1	TRBV7-2	15	CASSLNRGLVEKLFF	TGTGCCAGCAGCTTAAACAGGGGGCTGGTTGAAAAACTGTTTTTT
TRBJ2-6	many	.	TRBV4-3	18	CASSQESGLTSGANVLTF	TGCGCCAGCAGCCAAGAGTCCGGACTTACCTCTGGGGCCAACGTCCTGACTTTC
TRBJ2-3	.	.	TRBV14	16	CASSQGRERGVDTQYF	TGTGCCAGCAGCCAAGGACGGGAGAGGGGTGTAGATACGCAGTATTTT
TRBJ1-2	many	TRBD1	TRBV7-8	14	CASSEDRGNYGYTF	TGTGCCAGCAGCGAGGACAGGGGGAACTATGGCTACACCTTC
TRBJ2-7	many	.	TRBV20-1	15	CSARDALSGTIEQYF	TGCAGTGCTAGAGACGCCCTTTCCGGGACGATCGAGCAGTACTTC
TRBJ2-7	many	.	TRBV28	13	CASRDFGDYEQYF	TGTGCCAGCCGGGACTTCGGGGACTACGAGCAGTACTTC
TRBJ1-5	medium-sized	.	TRBV5-1	14	CASSLTGGAEPQHF	TGCGCCAGCAGCCTAACTGGGGGCGCGGAGCCCCAGCATTTT
TRBJ2-3	many	.	TRBV14	18	CASSQTQGQSFLGDTQYF	TGTGCCAGCAGCCAAACACAGGGCCAGTCCTTTCTGGGAGATACGCAGTATTTT
TRBJ2-1	.	TRBD2	TRBV15	15	CATSSTRLARNEQFF	TGTGCCACCAGCAGTACCCGACTAGCAAGGAATGAGCAGTTCTTC
TRBJ2-7	many	.	TRBV10-3	16	CAISELDSLTPYEQYF	TGTGCCATCAGTGAGCTGGACAGCCTTACACCCTACGAGCAGTACTTC
TRBJ1-1	many	.	TRBV20-1	16	CSAPWTVQSIVPEAFF	TGCAGTGCCCCCTGGACCGTCCAGTCGATCGTCCCTGAAGCTTTCTTT
TRBJ2-2	many	.	TRBV20-1	14	CSASKAGTAGELFF	TGCAGTGCTAGTAAGGCAGGGACGGCCGGGGAGCTGTTTTTT
TRBJ1-2	many	TRBD1	TRBV12-3/TRBV12-4	15	CASSSTMGQRNGYTF	TGTGCCAGCAGTTCGACTATGGGACAGAGGAATGGCTACACCTTC
TRBJ2-3	many	TRBD2	TRBV20-1	15	CSAKVAGGDTDTQYF	TGCAGTGCCAAAGTAGCGGGAGGTGACACAGATACGCAGTATTTT
TRBJ2-3	many	TRBD2	TRBV4-3	18	CASSRGTSGRASGDTQYF	TGCGCCAGCAGCCGAGGGACTAGCGGGAGGGCCTCGGGAGATACGCAGTATTTT
TRBJ2-2	.	TRBD1	TRBV29-1	16	CSVEERKGARTGELFF	TGCAGCGTTGAAGAAAGGAAGGGGGCGCGGACCGGGGAGCTGTTTTTT
TRBJ2-7	many	.	TRBV3-1	15	CASSQDPGKIEEQYF	TGTGCCAGCAGCCAAGACCCCGGCAAGATAGAGGAGCAGTACTTC
TRBJ2-5	many	.	TRBV4-2	15	CASSQGISGQETQYF	TGTGCCAGCAGCCAAGGGATCAGCGGTCAAGAGACCCAGTACTTC
TRBJ1-3	many	.	TRBV7-9	13	CASSLLRVDTIYF	TGTGCCAGCAGTCTTTTACGGGTGGACACCATATATTTT
TRBJ1-2	many	.	TRBV7-2	13	CASSAQGNYGYTF	TGTGCCAGCAGCGCCCAGGGGAACTATGGCTACACCTTC
TRBJ1-5	few	.	TRBV6-2/TRBV6-3	13	CASSFNEGQPQHF	TGTGCCAGCAGTTTTAACGAGGGACAGCCCCAGCATTTT
TRBJ1-1	many	TRBD1	TRBV12-3/TRBV12-4	14	CASSPRRTGRGAFF	TGTGCCAGCAGTCCCCGCAGGACAGGGCGCGGGGCTTTCTTT
TRBJ2-5	many	.	TRBV7-9	15	CASSLRAGYQETQYF	TGTGCCAGCAGCTTAAGGGCAGGGTACCAAGAGACCCAGTACTTC
TRBJ1-2	many	TRBD1	TRBV27	16	CASSYQTGGANYGYTF	TGTGCCAGCAGTTACCAAACAGGGGGCGCTAACTATGGCTACACCTTC
TRBJ2-2	many	.	TRBV3-1	13	CASSPRIAGELFF	TGTGCCAGCAGCCCCCGGATCGCCGGGGAGCTGTTTTTT
TRBJ2-5	many	TRBD2	TRBV4-1	18	CASSQATSGGADQETQYF	TGCGCCAGCAGCCAGGCGACTAGCGGGGGGGCGGACCAAGAGACCCAGTACTTC
TRBJ2-3	many	TRBD1	TRBV20-1	17	CSARADSGQGRADTQYF	TGCAGTGCTAGAGCCGATTCCGGACAGGGGAGGGCAGATACGCAGTATTTT
TRBJ2-1	many	.	TRBV5-5	15	CASSTPGRSKDEQFF	TGTGCCAGCAGTACCCCGGGGAGGTCAAAGGATGAGCAGTTCTTC
TRBJ2-3	few	TRBD1	TRBV6-5	12	CASLTSTGTQYF	TGTGCCAGCCTTACATCGACAGGGACGCAGTATTTT
TRBJ2-2	many	TRBD1	TRBV9	18	CASSVNSGGPSNTGELFF	TGTGCCAGCAGCGTCAATTCAGGGGGCCCTTCGAACACCGGGGAGCTGTTTTTT
TRBJ1-4	many	.	TRBV20-1	18	CRAREWQENHPTNEKLFF	TGCAGGGCCCGAGAGTGGCAGGAGAATCATCCAACTAATGAAAAACTGTTTTTT
TRBJ2-1	many	TRBD1	TRBV7-2	19	CASSPTDRGGPSSYNEQFF	TGTGCCAGCAGCCCAACGGACAGGGGGGGCCCCAGCTCCTACAATGAGCAGTTCTTC